Listed below are T cell receptor beta chains from one sample, sequenced in a study of T cells in localized non-small cell lung cancer. Assay used: immunoSEQ multiplex PCR; TCRdb lists only in-frame clones, some missing. The sample consists of tens of thousands of clones, around 80% of them appearing once. Sequences were derived from PBMCs, sampled before any cancer treatment. These receptors were taken from a man aged 40 to 75 with stage II squamous cell lung carcinoma. Each CDR3 is given with its conserved first and last residue. Fields, in order: clone size, J gene, V gene, D gene, CDR3 DNA, CDR3 protein. A D gene is named only where the DNA matches it firmly. Only some rows state a clone size, as once, few, many or a class for expanded clones.

>.|TRBJ2-7|TRBV28|TRBD1
TGTGCCAGCAGTAGACTCGGGACAGGGGATTCCTACGAGCAGTACTTC
CASSRLGTGDSYEQYF
>.|TRBJ2-2|TRBV27|.
TGTGCCAGCAGTTATTACAGGGAAGGGACCGGGGAGCTGTTTTTT
CASSYYREGTGELFF
>.|TRBJ2-4|TRBV4-3|TRBD2
TGCGCCAGCAGCCAAGGGTATGAGCGGGGGGGCCAGCGGGCCAAAAACATTCAGTACTTC
CASSQGYERGGQRAKNIQYF
>few|TRBJ2-7|TRBV6-1|.
TGTGCCAGCAGTAATCCTCAGACTGGACAGTACTTC
CASSNPQTGQYF
>few|TRBJ1-1|TRBV5-1|.
TGCGCCAGCAGCTTGGGAGGGCGGTGGACTGAAGCTTTCTTT
CASSLGGRWTEAFF
>.|TRBJ1-2|TRBV7-2|TRBD1
TGTGCCAGCAGCTTGACAGGGAAAGCTAACTATGGCTACACCTTC
CASSLTGKANYGYTF
>.|TRBJ1-1|TRBV7-2|.
TGTGCCAGCAGTACCCCAGGGATTGGCACTGAAGCTTTCTTT
CASSTPGIGTEAFF
>.|TRBJ1-2|TRBV25-1|TRBD1
TGTGCCAGCAGTGCCCGGACAGGGGGTTGGTATGGCTACACCTTC
CASSARTGGWYGYTF
>.|TRBJ1-2|TRBV14|.
TGTGCCAGCAGCCAAGGAAACAGGATTACTCCATATGGCTACACCTTC
CASSQGNRITPYGYTF
>.|TRBJ2-4|TRBV7-9|.
TGTGCCAGCAGCTTAGTAGGAGGTGCCAAAAACATTCAGTACTTC
CASSLVGGAKNIQYF
>.|TRBJ2-3|TRBV4-3|TRBD2
TGCGCCAGCAGCCTAGGTAGGACTAGCGGGGCCCAAAATACGCAGTATTTT
CASSLGRTSGAQNTQYF
>.|TRBJ2-7|TRBV2|.
TGTGCCAGCAGTGGGGCAGGGTTCTCCTACGAGCAGTACTTC
CASSGAGFSYEQYF